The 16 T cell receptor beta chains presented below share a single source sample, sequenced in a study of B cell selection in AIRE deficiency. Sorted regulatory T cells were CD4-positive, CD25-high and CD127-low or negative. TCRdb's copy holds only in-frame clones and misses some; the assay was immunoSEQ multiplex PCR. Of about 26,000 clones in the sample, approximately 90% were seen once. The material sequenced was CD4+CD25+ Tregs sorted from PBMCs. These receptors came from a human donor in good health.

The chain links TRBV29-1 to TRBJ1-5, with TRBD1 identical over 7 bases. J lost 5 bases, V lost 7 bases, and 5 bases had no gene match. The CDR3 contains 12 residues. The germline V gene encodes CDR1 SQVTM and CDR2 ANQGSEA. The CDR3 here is CSARQGDQPQHF. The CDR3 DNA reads TGCAGCGCAAGACAGGGAGATCAGCCCCAGCATTTT.

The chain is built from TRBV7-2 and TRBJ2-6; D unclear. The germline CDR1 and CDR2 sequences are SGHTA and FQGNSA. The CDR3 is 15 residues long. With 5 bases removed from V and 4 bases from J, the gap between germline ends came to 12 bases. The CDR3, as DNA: TGTGCCAGCAGCCGAGACCCTCTCGGGGCCAACGTCCTGACTTTC. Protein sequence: CASSRDPLGANVLTF.

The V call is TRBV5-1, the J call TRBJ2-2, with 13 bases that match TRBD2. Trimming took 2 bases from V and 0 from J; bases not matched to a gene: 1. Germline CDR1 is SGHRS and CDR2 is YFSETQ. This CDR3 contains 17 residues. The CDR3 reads CASSFGLAGANTGELFF. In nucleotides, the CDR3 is TGCGCCAGCAGCTTTGGACTAGCGGGGGCGAACACCGGGGAGCTGTTTTTT.

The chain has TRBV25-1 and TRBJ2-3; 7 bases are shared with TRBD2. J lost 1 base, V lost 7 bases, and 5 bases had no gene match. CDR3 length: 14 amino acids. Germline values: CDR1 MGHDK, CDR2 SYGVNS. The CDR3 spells CASTWAGGTDTQYF. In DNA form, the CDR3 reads TGTGCCAGCACCTGGGCGGGGGGCACAGATACGCAGTATTTT.

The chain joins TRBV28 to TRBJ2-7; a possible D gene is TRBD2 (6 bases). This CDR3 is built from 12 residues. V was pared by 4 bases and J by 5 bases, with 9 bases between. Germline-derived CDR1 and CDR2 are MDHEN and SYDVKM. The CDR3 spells CASSSRGDEQYF. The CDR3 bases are TGTGCCAGCAGTTCGCGGGGTGACGAGCAGTACTTC.

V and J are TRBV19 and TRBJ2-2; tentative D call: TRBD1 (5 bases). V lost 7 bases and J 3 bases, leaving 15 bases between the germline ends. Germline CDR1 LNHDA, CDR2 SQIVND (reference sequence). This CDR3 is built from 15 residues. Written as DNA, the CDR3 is TGTGCCAGTACAAAACCGTCCAGGGACACCGGGGAGCTGTTTTTT. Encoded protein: CASTKPSRDTGELFF.

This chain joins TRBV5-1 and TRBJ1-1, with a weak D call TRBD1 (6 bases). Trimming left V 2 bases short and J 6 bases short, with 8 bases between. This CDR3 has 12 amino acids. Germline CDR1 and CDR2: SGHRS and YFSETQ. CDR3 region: CASSFRGSEAFF. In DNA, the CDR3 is TGCGCCAGCAGCTTCAGGGGTTCTGAAGCTTTCTTT. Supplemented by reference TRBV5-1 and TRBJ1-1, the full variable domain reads KAGVTQTPRYLIKTRGQQVTLSCSPISGHRSVSWYQQTPGQGLQFLFEYFSETQRNKGNFPGRFSGRQFSNSRSEMNVSTLELGDSALYLCASSFRGSEAFFGQGTRLTVV.

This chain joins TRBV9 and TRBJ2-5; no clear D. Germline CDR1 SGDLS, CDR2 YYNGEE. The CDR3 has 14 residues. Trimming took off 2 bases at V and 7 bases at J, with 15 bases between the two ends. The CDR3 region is CASSVGWGGGTQYF. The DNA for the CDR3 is TGTGCCAGCAGCGTCGGGTGGGGTGGTGGGACCCAGTACTTC. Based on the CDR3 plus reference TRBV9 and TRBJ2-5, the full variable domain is DSGVTQTPKHLITATGQRVTLRCSPRSGDLSVYWYQQSLDQGLQFLIQYYNGEERAKGNILERFSAQQFPDLHSELNLSSLELGDSALYFCASSVGWGGGTQYFGPGTRLLVL.

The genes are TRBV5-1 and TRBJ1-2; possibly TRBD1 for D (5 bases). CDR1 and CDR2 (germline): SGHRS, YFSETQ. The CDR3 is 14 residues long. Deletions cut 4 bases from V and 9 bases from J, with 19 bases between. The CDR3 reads CASSGGTSLLSYTF. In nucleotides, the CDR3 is TGCGCCAGCAGCGGAGGGACGTCTCTGCTTAGCTACACCTTC.

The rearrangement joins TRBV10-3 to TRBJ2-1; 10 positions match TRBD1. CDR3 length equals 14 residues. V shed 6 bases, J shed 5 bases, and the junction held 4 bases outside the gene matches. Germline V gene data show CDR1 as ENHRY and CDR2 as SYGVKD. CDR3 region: CAIRGDRGHNEQFF. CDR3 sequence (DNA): TGTGCCATCAGGGGGGACAGGGGCCACAATGAGCAGTTCTTC.

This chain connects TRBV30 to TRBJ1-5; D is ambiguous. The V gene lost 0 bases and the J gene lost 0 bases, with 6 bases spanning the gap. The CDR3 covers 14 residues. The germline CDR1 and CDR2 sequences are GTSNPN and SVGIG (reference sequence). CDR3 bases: TGTGCCTGGAGTGTAAGCTATAGCAATCAGCCCCAGCATTTT. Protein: CAWSVSYSNQPQHF.

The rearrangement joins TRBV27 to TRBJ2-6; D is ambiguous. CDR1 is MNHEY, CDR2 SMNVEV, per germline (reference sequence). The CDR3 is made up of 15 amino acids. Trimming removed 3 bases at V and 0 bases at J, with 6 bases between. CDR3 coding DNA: TGTGCCAGCAGTTTTGACACCTCTGGGGCCAACGTCCTGACTTTC. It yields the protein CASSFDTSGANVLTF.

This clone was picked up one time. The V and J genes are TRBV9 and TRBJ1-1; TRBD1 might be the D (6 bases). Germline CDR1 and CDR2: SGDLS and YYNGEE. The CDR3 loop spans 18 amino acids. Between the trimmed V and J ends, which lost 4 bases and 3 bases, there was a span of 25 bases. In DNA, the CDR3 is TGTGCCAGCAGCTCGGAGGCAGCTGGGGGCGCGGGGGACACTGAAGCTTTCTTT. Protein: CASSSEAAGGAGDTEAFF.

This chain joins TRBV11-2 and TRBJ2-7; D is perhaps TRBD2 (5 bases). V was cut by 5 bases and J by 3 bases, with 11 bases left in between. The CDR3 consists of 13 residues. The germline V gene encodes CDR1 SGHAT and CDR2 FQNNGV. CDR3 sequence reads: CASSRGSDYEQYF. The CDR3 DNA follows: TGTGCCAGCAGCAGAGGGAGTGACTACGAGCAGTACTTC.

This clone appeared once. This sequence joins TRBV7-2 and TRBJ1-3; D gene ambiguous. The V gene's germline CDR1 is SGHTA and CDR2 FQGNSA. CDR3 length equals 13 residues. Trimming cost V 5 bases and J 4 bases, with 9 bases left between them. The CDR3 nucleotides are TGTGCCAGCAGCCCCCGGAAGGGAAACACCATATATTTT. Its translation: CASSPRKGNTIYF.

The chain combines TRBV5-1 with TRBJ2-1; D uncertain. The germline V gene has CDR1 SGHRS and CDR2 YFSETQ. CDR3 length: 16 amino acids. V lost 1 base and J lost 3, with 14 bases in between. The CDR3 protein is CASSLLPGPHYNEQFF. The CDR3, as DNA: TGCGCCAGCAGCTTGCTGCCGGGTCCACACTACAATGAGCAGTTCTTC.